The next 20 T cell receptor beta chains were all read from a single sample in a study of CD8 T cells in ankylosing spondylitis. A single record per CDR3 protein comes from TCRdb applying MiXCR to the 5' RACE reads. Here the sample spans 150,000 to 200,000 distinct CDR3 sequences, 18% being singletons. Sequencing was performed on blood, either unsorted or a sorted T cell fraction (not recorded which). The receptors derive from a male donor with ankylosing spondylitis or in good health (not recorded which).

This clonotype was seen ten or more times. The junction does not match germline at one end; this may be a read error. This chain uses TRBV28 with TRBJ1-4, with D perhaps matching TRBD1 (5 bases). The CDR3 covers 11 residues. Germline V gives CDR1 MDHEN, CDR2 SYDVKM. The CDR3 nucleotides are TGTGCCAGCAGTTCGACGACAGACTTCACATTT. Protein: CASSSTTDFTF.

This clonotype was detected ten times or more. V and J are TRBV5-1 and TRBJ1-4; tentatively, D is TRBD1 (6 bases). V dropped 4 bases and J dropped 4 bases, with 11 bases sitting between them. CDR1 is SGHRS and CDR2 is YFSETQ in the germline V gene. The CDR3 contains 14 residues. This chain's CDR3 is CASSPGQFNEKLFF. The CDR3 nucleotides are TGCGCCAGCAGCCCCGGACAGTTTAATGAAAAACTGTTTTTT.

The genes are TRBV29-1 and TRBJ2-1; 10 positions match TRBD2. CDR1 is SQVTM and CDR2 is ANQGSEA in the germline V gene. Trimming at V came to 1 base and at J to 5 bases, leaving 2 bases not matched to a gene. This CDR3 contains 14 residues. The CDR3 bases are TGCAGCGTTGAAGGGCTAGCGGGAGACAATGAGCAGTTCTTC. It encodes CSVEGLAGDNEQFF.

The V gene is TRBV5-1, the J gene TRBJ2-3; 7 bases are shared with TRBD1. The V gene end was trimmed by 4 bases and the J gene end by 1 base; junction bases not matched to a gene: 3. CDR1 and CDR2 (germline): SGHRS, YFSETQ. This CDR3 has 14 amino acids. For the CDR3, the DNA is TGCGCCAGCAGCGTAGGGGGCGGCACAGATACGCAGTATTTT. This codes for CASSVGGGTDTQYF.

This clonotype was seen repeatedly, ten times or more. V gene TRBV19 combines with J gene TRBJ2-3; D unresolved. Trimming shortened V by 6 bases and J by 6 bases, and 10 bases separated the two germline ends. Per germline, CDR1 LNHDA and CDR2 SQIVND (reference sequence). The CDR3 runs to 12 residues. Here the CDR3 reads CASSRYEDTQYF. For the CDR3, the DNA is TGTGCCAGTAGCCGGTATGAGGATACGCAGTATTTT.

CDR3 sequence: CASSKTGVVYGYTF. In nucleotides, the CDR3 is TGTGCCAGCAGTAAAACAGGGGTTGTCTATGGCTACACCTTC. V gene TRBV6-1 combines with J gene TRBJ1-2; 7 bases align to TRBD1. Germline CDR1 MNHNS, CDR2 SASEGT. V lost 5 bases to trimming and J lost 4 bases; unmatched junction nucleotides: 7. This CDR3 is built from 14 residues.

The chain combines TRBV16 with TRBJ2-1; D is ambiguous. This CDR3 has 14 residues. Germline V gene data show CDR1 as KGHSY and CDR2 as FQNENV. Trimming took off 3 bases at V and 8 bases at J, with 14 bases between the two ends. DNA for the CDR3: TGTGCCAGCAGCCAGGGATTCGGGCCCTATGAGCAGTTCTTC. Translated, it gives CASSQGFGPYEQFF.

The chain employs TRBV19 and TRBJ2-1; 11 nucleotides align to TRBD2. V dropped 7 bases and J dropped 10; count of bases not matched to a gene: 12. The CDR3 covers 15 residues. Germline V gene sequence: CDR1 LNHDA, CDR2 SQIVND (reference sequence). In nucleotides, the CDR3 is TGTGCCAGTACCCTAGGGACTAGCGGAATGCGAGAGCAGTTCTTC. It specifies CASTLGTSGMREQFF.

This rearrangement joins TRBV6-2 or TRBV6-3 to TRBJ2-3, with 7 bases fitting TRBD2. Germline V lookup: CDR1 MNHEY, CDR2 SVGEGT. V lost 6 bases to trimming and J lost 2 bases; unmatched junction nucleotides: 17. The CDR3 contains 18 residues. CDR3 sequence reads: CASSSPLAVSILTDTQYF. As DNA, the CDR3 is TGTGCCAGCAGCAGTCCGCTAGCGGTCTCCATACTCACAGATACGCAGTATTTT.

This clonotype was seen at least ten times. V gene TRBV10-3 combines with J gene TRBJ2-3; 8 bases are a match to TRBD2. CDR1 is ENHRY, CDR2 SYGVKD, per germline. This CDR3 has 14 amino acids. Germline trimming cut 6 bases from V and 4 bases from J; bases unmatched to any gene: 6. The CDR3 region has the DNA TGTGCCATCAGCCCCGGGACTAGTGCAGATACGCAGTATTTT. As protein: CAISPGTSADTQYF.

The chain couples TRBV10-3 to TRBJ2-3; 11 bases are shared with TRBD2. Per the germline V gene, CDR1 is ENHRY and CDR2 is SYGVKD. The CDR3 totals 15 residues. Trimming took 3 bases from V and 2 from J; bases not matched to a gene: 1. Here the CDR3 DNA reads TGTGCCATCAGTGAACTAGCGGGAGCCACAGATACGCAGTATTTT. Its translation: CAISELAGATDTQYF.

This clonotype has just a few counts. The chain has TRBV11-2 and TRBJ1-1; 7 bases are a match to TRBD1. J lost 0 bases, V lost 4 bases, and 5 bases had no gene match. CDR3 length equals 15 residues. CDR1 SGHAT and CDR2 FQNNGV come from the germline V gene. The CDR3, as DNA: TGTGCCAGCAGCTCTAGGACAGGCATGAACACTGAAGCTTTCTTT. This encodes CASSSRTGMNTEAFF.

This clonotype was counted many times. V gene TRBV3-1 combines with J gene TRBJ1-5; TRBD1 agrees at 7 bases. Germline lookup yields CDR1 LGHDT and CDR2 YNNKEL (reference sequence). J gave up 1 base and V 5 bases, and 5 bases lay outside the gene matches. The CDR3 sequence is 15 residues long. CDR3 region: CASSSTGSSNQPQHF. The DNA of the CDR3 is TGTGCCAGCAGCTCGACAGGGTCGAGCAATCAGCCCCAGCATTTT.

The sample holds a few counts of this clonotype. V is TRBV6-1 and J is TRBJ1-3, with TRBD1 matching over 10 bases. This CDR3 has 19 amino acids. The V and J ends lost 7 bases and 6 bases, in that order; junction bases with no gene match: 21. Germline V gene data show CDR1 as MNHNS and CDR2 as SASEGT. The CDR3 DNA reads TGTGCCAGCATCGGCCCAAACCCCGGGACAGGGGAGTTCGTAAACACCATATATTTT. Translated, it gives CASIGPNPGTGEFVNTIYF.

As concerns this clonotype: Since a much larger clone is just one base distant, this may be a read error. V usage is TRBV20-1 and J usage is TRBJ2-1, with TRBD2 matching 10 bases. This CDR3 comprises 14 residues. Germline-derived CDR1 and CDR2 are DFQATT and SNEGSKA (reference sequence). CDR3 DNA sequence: TGCAGTACTAGAGTAGCGGGAGGCTACAATGAGCAGTTCTTC. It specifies CSTRVAGGYNEQFF.

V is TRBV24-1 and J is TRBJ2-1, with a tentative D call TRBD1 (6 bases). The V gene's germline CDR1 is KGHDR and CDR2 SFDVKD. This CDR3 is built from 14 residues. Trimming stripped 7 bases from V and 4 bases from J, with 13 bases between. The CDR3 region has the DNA TGTGCCACCAGACATGGAAGGGGGTACAATGAGCAGTTCTTC. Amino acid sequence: CATRHGRGYNEQFF.

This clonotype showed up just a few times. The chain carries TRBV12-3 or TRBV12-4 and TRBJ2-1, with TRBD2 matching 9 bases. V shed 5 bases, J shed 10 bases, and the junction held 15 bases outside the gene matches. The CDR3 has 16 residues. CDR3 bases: TGTGCCAGCAGTGCCCGAGGACTAGCGTTTCCTGGGGAGCAGTTCTTC. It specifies CASSARGLAFPGEQFF.

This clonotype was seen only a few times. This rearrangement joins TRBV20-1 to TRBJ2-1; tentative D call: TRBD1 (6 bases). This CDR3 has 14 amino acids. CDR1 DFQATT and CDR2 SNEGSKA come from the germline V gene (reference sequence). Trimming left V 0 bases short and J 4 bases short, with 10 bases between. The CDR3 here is CSARDMDRYNEQFF. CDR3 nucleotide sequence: TGCAGTGCTAGAGATATGGACAGATACAATGAGCAGTTCTTC.

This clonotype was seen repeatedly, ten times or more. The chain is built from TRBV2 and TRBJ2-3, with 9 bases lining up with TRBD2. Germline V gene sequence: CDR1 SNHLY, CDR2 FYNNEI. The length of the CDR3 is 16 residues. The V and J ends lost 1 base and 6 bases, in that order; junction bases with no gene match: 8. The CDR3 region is CASSEGASGTSDTQYF. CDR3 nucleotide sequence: TGTGCCAGCAGTGAAGGGGCTAGCGGGACGTCGGATACGCAGTATTTT.

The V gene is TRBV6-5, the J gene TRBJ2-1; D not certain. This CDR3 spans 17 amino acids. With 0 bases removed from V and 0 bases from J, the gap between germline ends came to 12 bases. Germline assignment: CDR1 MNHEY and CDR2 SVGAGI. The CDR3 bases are TGTGCCAGCAGTTACTCCTTGTGGGGTGCCTCCTACAATGAGCAGTTCTTC. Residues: CASSYSLWGASYNEQFF.